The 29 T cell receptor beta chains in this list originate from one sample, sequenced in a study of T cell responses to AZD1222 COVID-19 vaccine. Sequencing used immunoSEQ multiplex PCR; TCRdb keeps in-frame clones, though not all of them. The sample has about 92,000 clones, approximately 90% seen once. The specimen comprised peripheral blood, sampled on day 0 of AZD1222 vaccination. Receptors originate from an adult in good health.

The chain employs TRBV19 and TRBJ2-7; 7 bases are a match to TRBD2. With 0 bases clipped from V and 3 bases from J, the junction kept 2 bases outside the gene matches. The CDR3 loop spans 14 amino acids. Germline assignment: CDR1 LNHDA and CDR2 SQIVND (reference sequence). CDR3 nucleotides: TGTGCCAGTAGTATAGAAACGGGGGGCTACGAGCAGTACTTC. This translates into CASSIETGGYEQYF.

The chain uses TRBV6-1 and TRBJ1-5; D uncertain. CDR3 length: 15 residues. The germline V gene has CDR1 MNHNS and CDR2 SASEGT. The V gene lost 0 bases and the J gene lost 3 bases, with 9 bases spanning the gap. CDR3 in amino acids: CASSEAVADNQPQHF. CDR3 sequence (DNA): TGTGCCAGCAGTGAAGCGGTGGCAGACAATCAGCCCCAGCATTTT.

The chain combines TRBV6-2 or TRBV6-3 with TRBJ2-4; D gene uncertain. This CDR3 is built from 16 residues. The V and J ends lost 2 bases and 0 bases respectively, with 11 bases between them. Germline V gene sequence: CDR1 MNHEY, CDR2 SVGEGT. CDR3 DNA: TGTGCCAGCAGTTACCCTTTCCCGATAGCCAAAAACATTCAGTACTTC. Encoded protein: CASSYPFPIAKNIQYF.

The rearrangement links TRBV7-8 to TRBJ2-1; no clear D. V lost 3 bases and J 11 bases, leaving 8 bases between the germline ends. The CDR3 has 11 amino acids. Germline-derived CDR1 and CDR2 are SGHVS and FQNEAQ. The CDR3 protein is CASSFNDQQFF. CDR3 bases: TGTGCCAGCAGCTTCAACGACCAGCAGTTCTTC.

The CDR3 nucleotides read TGTGCCAGCAGCCGACAGTCCTATAATTCACCCCTCCACTTT. Translation gives CASSRQSYNSPLHF. The rearrangement uses TRBV6-2 or TRBV6-3 and TRBJ1-6; D perhaps matches TRBD1 (5 bases). Trimming took 6 bases from V and 1 from J, leaving 7 bases between them. The CDR3 consists of 14 residues. CDR1 is MNHEY, CDR2 SVGEGT, per germline.

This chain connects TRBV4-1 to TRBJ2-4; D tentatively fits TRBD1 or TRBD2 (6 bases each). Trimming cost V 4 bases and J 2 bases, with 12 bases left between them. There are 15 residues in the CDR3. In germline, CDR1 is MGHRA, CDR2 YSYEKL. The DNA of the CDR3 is TGCGCCAGCAGCCGTATCGGGGGCTCCAAAAACATTCAGTACTTC. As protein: CASSRIGGSKNIQYF.

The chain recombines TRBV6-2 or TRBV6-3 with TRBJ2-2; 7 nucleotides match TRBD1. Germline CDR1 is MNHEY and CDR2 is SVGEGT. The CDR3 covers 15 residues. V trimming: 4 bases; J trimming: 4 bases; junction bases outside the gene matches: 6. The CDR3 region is CASSSRQGFTGELFF. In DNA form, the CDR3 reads TGTGCCAGCAGTTCGCGACAGGGTTTCACCGGGGAGCTGTTTTTT.

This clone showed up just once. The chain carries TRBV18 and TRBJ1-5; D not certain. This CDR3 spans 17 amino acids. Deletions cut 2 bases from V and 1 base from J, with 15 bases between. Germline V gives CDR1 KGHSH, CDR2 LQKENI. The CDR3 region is CASSPGRQTWSNQPQHF. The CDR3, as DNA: TGTGCCAGCTCACCAGGCAGACAAACTTGGAGCAATCAGCCCCAGCATTTT.

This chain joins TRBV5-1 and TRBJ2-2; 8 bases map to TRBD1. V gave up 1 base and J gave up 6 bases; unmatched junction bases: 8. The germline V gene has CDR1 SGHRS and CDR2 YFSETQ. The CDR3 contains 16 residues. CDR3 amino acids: CASSLSRGRGSGELFF. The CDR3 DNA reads TGCGCCAGCAGCTTGAGCAGGGGGCGCGGGTCCGGGGAGCTGTTTTTT.

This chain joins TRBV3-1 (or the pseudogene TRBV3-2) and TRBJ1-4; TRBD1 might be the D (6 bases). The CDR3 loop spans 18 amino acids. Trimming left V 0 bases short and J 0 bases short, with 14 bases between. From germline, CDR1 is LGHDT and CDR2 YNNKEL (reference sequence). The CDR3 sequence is CASSQETGTIATNEKLFF. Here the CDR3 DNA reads TGTGCCAGCAGCCAAGAAACCGGGACAATCGCAACTAATGAAAAACTGTTTTTT.

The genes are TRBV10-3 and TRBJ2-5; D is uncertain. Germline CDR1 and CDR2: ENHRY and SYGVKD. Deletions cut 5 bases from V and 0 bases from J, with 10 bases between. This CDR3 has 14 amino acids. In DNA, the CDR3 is TGTGCCATCAGTAAAAACGAGTACCAAGAGACCCAGTACTTC. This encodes CAISKNEYQETQYF.

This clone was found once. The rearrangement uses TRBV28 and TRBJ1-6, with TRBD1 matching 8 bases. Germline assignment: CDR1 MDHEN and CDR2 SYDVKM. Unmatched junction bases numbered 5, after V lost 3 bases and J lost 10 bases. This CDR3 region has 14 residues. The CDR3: CASSFYGQGSPLHF. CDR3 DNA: TGTGCCAGCAGTTTTTACGGACAGGGCTCACCCCTCCACTTT.

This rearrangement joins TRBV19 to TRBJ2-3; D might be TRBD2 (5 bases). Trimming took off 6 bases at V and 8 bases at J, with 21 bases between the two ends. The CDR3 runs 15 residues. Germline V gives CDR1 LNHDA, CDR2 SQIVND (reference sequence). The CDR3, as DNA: TGTGCCAGTAGATCTGCTCGCCGGGGTGTTGGTACGCAGTATTTT. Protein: CASRSARRGVGTQYF.

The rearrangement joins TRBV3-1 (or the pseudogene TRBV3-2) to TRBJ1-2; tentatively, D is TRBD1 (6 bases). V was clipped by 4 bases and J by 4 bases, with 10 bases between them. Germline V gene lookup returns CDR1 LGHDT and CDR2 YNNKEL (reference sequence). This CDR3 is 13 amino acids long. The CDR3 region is CASSLTGSYGYTF. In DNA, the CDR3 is TGTGCCAGCAGCCTAACAGGGAGCTATGGCTACACCTTC.

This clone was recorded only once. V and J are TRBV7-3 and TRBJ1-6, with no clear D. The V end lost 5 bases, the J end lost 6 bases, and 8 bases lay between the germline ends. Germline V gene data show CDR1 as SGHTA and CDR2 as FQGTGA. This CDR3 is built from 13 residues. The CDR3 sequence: CASSIGSNSPLHF. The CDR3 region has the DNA TGTGCCAGCAGCATCGGGAGTAATTCACCCCTCCACTTT.

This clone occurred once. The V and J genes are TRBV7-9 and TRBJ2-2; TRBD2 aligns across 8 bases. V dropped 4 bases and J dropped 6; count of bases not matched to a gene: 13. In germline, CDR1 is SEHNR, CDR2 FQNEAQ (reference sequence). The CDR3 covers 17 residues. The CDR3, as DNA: TGTGCCAGCAGCTCGCCTGACACGGGGGGGCCCGCCGGGGAGCTGTTTTTT. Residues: CASSSPDTGGPAGELFF.

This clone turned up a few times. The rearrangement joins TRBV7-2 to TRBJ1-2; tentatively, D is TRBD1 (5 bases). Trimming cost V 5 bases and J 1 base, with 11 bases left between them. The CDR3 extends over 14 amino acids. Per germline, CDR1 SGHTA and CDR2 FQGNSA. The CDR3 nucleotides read TGTGCCAGCAGCCCGGACACATTTAACTATGGCTACACCTTC. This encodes CASSPDTFNYGYTF.

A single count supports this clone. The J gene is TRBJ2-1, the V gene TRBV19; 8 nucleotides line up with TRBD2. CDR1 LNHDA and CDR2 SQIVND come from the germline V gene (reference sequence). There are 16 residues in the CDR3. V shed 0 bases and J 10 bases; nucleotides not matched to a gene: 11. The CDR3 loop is CASSIDWTSPWGEQFF. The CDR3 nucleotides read TGTGCCAGTAGTATAGATTGGACTAGCCCATGGGGGGAGCAGTTCTTC.

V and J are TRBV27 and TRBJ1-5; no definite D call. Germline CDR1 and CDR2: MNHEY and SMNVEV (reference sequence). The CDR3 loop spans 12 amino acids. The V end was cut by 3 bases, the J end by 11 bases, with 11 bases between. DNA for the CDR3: TGTGCCAGCAGTTTCCGAAGTGGCGCCCAGCATTTT. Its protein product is CASSFRSGAQHF.

The CDR3 DNA reads TGTGCCAGCAGCTTTGTTCGGCTAGCGGGGGTTAGTGAGCAGTTCTTC. Protein: CASSFVRLAGVSEQFF. The chain couples TRBV12-1 to TRBJ2-1; TRBD2 was called by the table and not checked on the DNA. TRBV12-1 is reported as a pseudogene. This CDR3 is built from 16 residues.

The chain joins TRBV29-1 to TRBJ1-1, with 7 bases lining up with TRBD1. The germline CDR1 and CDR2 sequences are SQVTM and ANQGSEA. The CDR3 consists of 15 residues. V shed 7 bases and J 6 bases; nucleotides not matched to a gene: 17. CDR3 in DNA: TGCAGCGCTGGACAGGTGTGGGGGGTTCAGGCTGAAGCTTTCTTT. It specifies CSAGQVWGVQAEAFF.

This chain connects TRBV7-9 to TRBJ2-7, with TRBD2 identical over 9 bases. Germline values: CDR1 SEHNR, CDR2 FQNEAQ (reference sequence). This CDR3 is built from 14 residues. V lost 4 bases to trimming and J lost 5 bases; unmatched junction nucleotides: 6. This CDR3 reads CASSSGTSRDEQYF. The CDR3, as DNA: TGTGCCAGCAGCTCTGGGACTAGCCGGGACGAGCAGTACTTC.

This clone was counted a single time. CDR3 amino acids: CAWSVKQGDNQPQHF. The CDR3 nucleotides are TGTGCCTGGAGTGTAAAGCAGGGTGACAATCAGCCCCAGCATTTT. The chain joins TRBV30 to TRBJ1-5, with D possibly TRBD1 on 5 matching bases. The CDR3 sequence is 15 residues long. Germline V gene data show CDR1 as GTSNPN and CDR2 as SVGIG (reference sequence). Trimming removed 0 bases from V and 3 bases from J, with 12 bases in between.

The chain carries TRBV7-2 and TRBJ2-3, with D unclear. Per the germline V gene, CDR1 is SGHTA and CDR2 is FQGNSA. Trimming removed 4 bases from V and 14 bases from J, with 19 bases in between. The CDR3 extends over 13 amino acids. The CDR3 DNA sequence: TGTGCCAGCAGCTCAAACCCCAGCCGACTGGGGTATTTT. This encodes CASSSNPSRLGYF. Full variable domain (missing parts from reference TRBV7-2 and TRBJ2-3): GAGVSQSPSNKVTEKGKDVELRCDPISGHTALYWYRQSLGQGLEFLIYFQGNSAPDKSGLPSDRFSAERTGGSVSTLTIQRTQQEDSAVYLCASSSNPSRLGYFGPGTRLTVL.

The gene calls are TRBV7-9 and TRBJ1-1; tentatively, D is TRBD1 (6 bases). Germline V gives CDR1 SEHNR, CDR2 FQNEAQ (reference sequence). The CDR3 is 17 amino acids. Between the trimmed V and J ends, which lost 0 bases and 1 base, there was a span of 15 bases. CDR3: CASSLAPGGGRNTEAFF. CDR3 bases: TGTGCCAGCAGCTTAGCCCCCGGGGGGGGCAGGAACACTGAAGCTTTCTTT. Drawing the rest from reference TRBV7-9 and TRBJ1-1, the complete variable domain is DTGVSQNPRHKITKRGQNVTFRCDPISEHNRLYWYRQTLGQGPEFLTYFQNEAQLEKSRLLSDRFSAERPKGSFSTLEIQRTEQGDSAMYLCASSLAPGGGRNTEAFFGQGTRLTVV.

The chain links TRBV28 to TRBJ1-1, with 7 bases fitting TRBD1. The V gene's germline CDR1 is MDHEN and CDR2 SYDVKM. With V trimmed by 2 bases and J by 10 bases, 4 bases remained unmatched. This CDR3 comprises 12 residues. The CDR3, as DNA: TGTGCCAGCAGTTTAAGGGACAGTCCAGCTTTCTTT. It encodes CASSLRDSPAFF. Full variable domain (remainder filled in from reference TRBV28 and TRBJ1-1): DVKVTQSSRYLVKRTGEKVFLECVQDMDHENMFWYRQDPGLGLRLIYFSYDVKMKEKGDIPEGYSVSREKKERFSLILESASTNQTSMYLCASSLRDSPAFFGQGTRLTVV.

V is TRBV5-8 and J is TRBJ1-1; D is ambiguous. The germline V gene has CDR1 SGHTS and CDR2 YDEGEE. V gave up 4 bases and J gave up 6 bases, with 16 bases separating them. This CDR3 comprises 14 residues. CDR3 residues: CASSDDRRFPEAFF. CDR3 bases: TGTGCCAGCAGCGACGACCGGAGGTTCCCTGAAGCTTTCTTT.

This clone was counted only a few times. In DNA form, the CDR3 reads TGTGCCAGCAGCTTGGGGGCAAGCTCCTACAATGAGCAGTTCTTC. Amino acids: CASSLGASSYNEQFF. V gene TRBV7-3 combines with J gene TRBJ2-1; D is perhaps TRBD1 (6 bases). CDR1 is SGHTA and CDR2 is FQGTGA in the germline V gene. The V end was cut by 3 bases, the J end by 0 bases, with 9 bases between. The length of the CDR3 is 15 residues.

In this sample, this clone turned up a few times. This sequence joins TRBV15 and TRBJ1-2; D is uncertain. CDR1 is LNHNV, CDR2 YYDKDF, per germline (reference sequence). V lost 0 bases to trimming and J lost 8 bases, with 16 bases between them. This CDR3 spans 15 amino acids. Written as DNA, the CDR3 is TGTGCCACCAGCAGAGAAAGAGGCGCCTCTGAAGGCTACACCTTC. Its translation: CATSRERGASEGYTF.